This T cell receptor beta chain was retrieved from a study of shared clonotypes between healthy human individuals. V was pared by 5 bases and J by 0 bases, with 5 bases between. Per germline, CDR1 LNHDA and CDR2 SQIVND (reference sequence). CDR3 size: 14 residues. Notes on this clone: Its specificity is unknown.

General observations from the study: Exclusively blood specimens were collected; tissue repertoires likely differ. Rarefaction showed that sequencing of sorted subsets was incomplete (despite large depth).

Sorted subsets were amplified in replicate PCRs using approximately 0.2 ug DNA, some 31,000 T cell genomes. As handled by the study authors: ImmunoSEQ sequences covered only the junction and lacked quality scores; filtering therefore differed. Clones were sequenced by immunoSEQ multiplex PCR, and TCRdb holds only the in-frame ones, with some missing. That table gives V, J and clone size, and the DNA gave D and trimming. The table lists about 640,000 clones, around 72% of them singletons. This clonotype was obtained from a woman in her thirties in good health. Sequenced input: memory CD4+ T cells sorted from blood. The subset: CD45RA-negative fraction. The chain has TRBV19 and TRBJ2-6; D is uncertain. CDR3 DNA: TGTGCCAGTAGTGCCGGCTCTGGGGCCAACGTCCTGACTTTC. It yields the protein CASSAGSGANVLTF.